One TCR beta chain is described in this entry. Its antigen is currently unknown. This record belongs to a study of cytomegalovirus exposure and HLA in healthy donors. Study-wide findings and caveats: Immune exposure information comprised only CMV serostatus.

Primers: 60 Vbeta forward and 13 Jbeta reverse. Sequencing used immunoSEQ multiplex PCR; TCRdb keeps in-frame clones, though not all of them. The table lists under 150,000 clones, roughly 78% of them singletons. Sequences were obtained from PBMCs. The sequence was obtained from a woman aged 25 to 45 in good health and CMV-seropositive.

DNA for the CDR3: TGTGCCAGCAGCTTAGGTGGACAGGGGGCGCAGAACGAGCAGTACTTC. Protein: CASSLGGQGAQNEQYF. The V call is TRBV7-9, the J call TRBJ2-7; 11 bases align to TRBD1. The V segment lost 1 base and the J segment 5 bases; nucleotides outside the gene matches: 7. Germline-derived CDR1 and CDR2 are SEHNR and FQNEAQ (reference sequence). CDR3 size: 16 residues.